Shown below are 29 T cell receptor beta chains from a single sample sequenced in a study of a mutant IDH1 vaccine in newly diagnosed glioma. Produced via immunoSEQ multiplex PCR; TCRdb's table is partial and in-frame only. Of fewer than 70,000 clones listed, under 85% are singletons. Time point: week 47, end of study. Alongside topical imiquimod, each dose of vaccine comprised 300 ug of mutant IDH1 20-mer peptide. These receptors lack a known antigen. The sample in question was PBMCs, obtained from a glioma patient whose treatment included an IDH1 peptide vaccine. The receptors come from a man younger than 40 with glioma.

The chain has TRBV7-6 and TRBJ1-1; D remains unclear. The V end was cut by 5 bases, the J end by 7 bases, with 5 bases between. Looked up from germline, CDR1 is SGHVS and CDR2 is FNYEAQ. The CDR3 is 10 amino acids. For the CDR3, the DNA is TGTGCCAGCAGCAGAATTGAAGCTTTCTTT. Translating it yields CASSRIEAFF. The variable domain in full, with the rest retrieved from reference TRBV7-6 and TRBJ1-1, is GAGVSQSPRYKVTKRGQDVALRCDPISGHVSLYWYRQALGQGPEFLTYFNYEAQQDKSGLPNDRFSAERPEGSISTLTIQRTEQRDSAMYRCASSRIEAFFGQGTRLTVV.

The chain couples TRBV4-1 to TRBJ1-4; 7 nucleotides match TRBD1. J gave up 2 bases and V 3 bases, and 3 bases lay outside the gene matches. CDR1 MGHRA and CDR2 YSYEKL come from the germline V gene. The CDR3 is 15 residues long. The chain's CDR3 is CASSQPGQTNEKLFF. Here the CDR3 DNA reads TGCGCCAGCAGCCAGCCGGGACAGACTAATGAAAAACTGTTTTTT.

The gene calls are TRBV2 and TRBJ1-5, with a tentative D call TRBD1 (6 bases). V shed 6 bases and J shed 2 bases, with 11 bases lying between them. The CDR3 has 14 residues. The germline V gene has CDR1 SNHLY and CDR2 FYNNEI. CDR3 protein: CASSQQGGNQPQHF. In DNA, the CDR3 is TGTGCCAGCAGCCAACAGGGAGGCAATCAGCCCCAGCATTTT.

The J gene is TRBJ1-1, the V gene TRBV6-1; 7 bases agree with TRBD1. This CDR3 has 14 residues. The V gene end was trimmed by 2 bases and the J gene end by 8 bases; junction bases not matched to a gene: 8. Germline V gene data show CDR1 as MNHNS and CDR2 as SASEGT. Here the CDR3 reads CASSELEGAAEAFF. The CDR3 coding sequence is TGTGCCAGCAGTGAACTTGAGGGGGCGGCGGAAGCTTTCTTT.

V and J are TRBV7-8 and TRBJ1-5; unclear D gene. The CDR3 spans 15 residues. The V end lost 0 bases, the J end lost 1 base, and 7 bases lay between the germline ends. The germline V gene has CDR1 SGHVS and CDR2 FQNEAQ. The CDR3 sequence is CASSLAAGSNQPQHF. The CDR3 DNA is TGTGCCAGCAGCTTAGCGGCTGGGAGCAATCAGCCCCAGCATTTT.

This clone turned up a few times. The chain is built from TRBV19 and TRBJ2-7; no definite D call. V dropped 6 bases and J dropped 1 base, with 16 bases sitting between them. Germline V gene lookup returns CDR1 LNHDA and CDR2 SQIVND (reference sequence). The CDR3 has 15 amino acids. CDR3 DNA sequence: TGTGCCAGTAGCCCCCACTTACTTTTTTCCTACGAGCAGTACTTC. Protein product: CASSPHLLFSYEQYF.

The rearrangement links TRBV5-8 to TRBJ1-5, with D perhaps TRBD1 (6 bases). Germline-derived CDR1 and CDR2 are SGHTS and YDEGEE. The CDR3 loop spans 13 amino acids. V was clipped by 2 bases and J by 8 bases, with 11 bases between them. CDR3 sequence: CASSFLRQEPQHF. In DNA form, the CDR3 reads TGTGCCAGCAGCTTCCTGAGACAGGAGCCCCAGCATTTT. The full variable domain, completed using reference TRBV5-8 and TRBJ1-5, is EAGVTQSPTHLIKTRGQQATLRCSPISGHTSVYWYQQALGLGLQFLLWYDEGEERNRGNFPPRFSGRQFPNYSSELNVNALELEDSALYLCASSFLRQEPQHFGDGTRLSIL.

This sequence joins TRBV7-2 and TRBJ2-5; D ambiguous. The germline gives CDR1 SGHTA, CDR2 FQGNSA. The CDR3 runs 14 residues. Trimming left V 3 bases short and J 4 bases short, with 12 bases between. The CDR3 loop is CASSFPSLLETQYF. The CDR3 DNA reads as TGTGCCAGCAGCTTTCCATCCCTCTTAGAGACCCAGTACTTC.

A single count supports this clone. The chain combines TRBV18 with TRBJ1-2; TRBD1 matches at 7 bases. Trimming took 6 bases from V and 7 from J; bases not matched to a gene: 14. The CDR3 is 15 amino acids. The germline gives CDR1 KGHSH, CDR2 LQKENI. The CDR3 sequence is CASSTATKSGGGYTF. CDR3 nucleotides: TGTGCCAGCTCCACGGCCACAAAATCAGGGGGTGGCTACACCTTC.

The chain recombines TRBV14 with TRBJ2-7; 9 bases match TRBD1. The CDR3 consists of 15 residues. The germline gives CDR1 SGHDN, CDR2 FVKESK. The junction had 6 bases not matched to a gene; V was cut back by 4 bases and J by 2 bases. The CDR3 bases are TGTGCCAGCAGCCGACGGACAGGGGAGGCCTACGAGCAGTACTTC. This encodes CASSRRTGEAYEQYF.

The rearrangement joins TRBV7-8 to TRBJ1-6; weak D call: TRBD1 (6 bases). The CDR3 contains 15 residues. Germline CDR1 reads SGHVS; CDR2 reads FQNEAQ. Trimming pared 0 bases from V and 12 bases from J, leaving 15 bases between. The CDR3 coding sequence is TGTGCCAGCAGCTTAGCAGGGGGGGACCTCGGACCCCTCCACTTT. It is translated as CASSLAGGDLGPLHF.

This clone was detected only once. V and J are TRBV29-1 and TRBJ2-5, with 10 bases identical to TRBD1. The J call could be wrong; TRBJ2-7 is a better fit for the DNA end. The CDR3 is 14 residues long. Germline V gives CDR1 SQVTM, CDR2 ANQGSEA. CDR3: CSVRDRGRPYEQYF. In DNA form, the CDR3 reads TGCAGCGTGCGGGACAGGGGCCGACCCTACGAGCAGTACTTC.

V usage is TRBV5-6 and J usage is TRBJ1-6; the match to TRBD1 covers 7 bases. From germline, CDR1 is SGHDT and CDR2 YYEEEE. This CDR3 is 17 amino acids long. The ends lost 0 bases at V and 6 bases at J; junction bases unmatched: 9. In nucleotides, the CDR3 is TGTGCCAGCAGCTTGGGGCCCGTCGGGACAGTTAATTCACCCCTCCACTTT. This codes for CASSLGPVGTVNSPLHF.

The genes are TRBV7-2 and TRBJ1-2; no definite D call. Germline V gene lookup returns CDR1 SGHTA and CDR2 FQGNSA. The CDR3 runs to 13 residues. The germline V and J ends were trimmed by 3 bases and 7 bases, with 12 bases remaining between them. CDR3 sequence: CASSFSGIGGYTF. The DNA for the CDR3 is TGTGCCAGCAGCTTTTCAGGAATTGGTGGCTACACCTTC.

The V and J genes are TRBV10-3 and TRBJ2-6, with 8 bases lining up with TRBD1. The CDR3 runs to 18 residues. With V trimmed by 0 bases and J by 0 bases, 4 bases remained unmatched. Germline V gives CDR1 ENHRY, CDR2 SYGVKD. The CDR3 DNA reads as TGTGCCATCAGTGAGTCCGATACAGGGGGCTCTGGGGCCAACGTCCTGACTTTC. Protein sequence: CAISESDTGGSGANVLTF.

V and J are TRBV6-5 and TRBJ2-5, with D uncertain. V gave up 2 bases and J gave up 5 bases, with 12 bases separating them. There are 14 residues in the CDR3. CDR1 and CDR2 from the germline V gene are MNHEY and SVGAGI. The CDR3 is CASSYVRQSETQYF. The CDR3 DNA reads TGTGCCAGCAGTTACGTGAGACAATCCGAGACCCAGTACTTC.

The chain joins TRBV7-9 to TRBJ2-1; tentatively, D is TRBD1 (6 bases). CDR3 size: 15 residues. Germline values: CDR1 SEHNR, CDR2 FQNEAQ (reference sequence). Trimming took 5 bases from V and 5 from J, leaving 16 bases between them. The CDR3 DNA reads TGTGCCAGCAGCCCCAGGGCAGGGGCTCACAATGAGCAGTTCTTC. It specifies CASSPRAGAHNEQFF.

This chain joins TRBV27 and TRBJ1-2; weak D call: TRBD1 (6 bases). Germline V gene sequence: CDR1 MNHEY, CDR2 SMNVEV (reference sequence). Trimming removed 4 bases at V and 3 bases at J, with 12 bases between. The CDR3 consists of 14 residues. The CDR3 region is CASSWGATHYGYTF. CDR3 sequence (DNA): TGTGCCAGCAGTTGGGGGGCCACCCACTATGGCTACACCTTC.

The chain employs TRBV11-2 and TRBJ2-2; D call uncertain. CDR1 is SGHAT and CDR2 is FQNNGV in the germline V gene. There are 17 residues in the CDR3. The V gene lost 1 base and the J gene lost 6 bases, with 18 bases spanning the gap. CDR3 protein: CASSLVRWQTPAGELFF. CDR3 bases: TGTGCCAGCAGCTTAGTCCGGTGGCAGACTCCAGCCGGGGAGCTGTTTTTT.

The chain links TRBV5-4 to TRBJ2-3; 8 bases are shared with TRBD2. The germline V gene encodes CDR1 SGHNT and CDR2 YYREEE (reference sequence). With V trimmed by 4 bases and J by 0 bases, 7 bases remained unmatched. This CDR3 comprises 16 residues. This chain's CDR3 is CASSPRLAISTDTQYF. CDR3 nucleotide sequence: TGTGCCAGCAGCCCAAGACTAGCGATAAGCACAGATACGCAGTATTTT.

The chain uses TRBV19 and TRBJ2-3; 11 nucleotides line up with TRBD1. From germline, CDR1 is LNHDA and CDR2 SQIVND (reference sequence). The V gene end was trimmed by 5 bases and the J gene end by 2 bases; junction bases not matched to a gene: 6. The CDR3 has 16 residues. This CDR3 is CASSPGQGAPTDTQYF. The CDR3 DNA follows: TGTGCCAGTAGTCCAGGACAGGGGGCGCCCACAGATACGCAGTATTTT.

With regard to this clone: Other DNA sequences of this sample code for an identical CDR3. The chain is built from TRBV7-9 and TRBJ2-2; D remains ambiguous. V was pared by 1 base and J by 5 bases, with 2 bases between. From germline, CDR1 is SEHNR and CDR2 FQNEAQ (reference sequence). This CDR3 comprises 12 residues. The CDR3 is CASSLVTGELFF. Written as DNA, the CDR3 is TGTGCCAGCAGCTTAGTTACCGGGGAGCTGTTTTTT.

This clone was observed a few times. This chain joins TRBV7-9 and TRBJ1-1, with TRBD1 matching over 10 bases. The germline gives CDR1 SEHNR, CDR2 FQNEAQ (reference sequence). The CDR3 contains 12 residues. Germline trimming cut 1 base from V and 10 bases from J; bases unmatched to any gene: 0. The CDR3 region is CASSLGTGGAFF. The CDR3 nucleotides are TGTGCCAGCAGCTTAGGGACAGGGGGAGCTTTCTTT. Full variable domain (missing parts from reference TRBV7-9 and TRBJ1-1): DTGVSQNPRHKITKRGQNVTFRCDPISEHNRLYWYRQTLGQGPEFLTYFQNEAQLEKSRLLSDRFSAERPKGSFSTLEIQRTEQGDSAMYLCASSLGTGGAFFGQGTRLTVV.

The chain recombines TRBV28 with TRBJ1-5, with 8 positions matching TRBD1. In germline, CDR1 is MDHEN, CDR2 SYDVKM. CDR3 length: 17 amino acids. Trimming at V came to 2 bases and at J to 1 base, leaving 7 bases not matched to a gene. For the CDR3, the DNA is TGTGCCAGCAGTTTACATGCAGGGGGCATAAGCAATCAGCCCCAGCATTTT. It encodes CASSLHAGGISNQPQHF.

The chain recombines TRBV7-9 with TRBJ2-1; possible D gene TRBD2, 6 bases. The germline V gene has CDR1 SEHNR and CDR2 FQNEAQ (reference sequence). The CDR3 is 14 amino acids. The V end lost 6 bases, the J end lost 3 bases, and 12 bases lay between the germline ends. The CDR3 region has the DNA TGTGCCAGCAGTCGGGACTTGATCTACAATGAGCAGTTCTTC. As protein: CASSRDLIYNEQFF.

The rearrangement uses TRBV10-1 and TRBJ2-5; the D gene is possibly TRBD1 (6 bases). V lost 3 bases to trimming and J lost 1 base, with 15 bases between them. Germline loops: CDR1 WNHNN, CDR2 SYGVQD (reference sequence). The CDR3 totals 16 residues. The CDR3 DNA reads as TGCGCCAGCAGTGATGTCCCCGGGACATCCCAAGAGACCCAGTACTTC. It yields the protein CASSDVPGTSQETQYF.

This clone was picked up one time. CDR3 bases: TGTGCCAGCGGGGGACAGGGAGGGGGCACCGGGGAGCTGTTTTTT. Its protein product is CASGGQGGGTGELFF. This rearrangement joins TRBV27 to TRBJ2-2, with 9 bases matching TRBD1. V shed 8 bases, J shed 4 bases, and the junction held 8 bases outside the gene matches. Germline CDR1 reads MNHEY; CDR2 reads SMNVEV (reference sequence). CDR3 size: 15 residues.

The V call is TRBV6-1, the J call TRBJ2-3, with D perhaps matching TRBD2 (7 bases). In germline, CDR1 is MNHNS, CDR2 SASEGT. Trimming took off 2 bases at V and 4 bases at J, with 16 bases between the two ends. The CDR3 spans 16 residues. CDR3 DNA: TGTGCCAGCAGTGAAAGGGGGGGCCTATCCCCAGATACGCAGTATTTT. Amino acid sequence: CASSERGGLSPDTQYF.

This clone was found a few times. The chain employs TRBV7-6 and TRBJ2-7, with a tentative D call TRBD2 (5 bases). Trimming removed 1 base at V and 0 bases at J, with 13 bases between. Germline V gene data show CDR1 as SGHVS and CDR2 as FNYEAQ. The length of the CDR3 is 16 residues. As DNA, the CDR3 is TGTGCCAGCAGCTTAGTAGCAGCGGATAGCTCCTACGAGCAGTACTTC. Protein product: CASSLVAADSSYEQYF. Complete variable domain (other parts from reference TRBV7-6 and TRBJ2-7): GAGVSQSPRYKVTKRGQDVALRCDPISGHVSLYWYRQALGQGPEFLTYFNYEAQQDKSGLPNDRFSAERPEGSISTLTIQRTEQRDSAMYRCASSLVAADSSYEQYFGPGTRLTVT.